This TCR beta chain was retrieved from a study of T cell repertoires in cytomegalovirus infection (dated by TCRdb to about 2019). Background for the entire study: Donor HLA type was relevant to the analysis, as public TCR beta signatures indicated carriage of CMV infection together with the matching HLA type.

This clonotype came up a few times. Its antigen is still unknown. Per-base qualities were not stored, and no clone one base away is much larger. Cut back by 0 bases and 4 bases, the V and J ends lie 13 bases apart. Per the germline V gene (reference sequence), DFQATT is the CDR1 and SNEGSKA is the CDR2. The CDR3 covers 15 residues, taking in both the cysteine and the phenylalanine. Only CDR3 DNA remains: 45 bases, in frame from the first base. Study-wide findings and limitations: The ex vivo response was dominated by HLA-C-restricted CMV-specific TCR beta clonotypes, which also provided the single most frequent clonotype in two of eight donors. Carriers of CMV infection plus the relevant HLA type were discriminated by the cumulative frequency of public TCR beta family members in the study cohort and in an independent approximately 360-donor cohort.

The reads were generated on an Illumina HiSeq 1500. Through fastp at Q25 and MiXCR, TCRdb rebuilt clones from the public reads, retaining in-frame beta chains. Duplicate CDR3 protein sequences are folded into a single record with the most common DNA and genes. The sample data list around 250,000 distinct CDR3 sequences, and about 15% of these were observed just once. Together, the top ten hold more than 45% of the sample. The specimen was CD8+ T cells from PBMCs. This receptor was taken from a human donor in good health (CMV status not recorded). Some clones in this sample may be carry-over from other donors' samples. The V gene is TRBV20-1 and the J gene is TRBJ2-1; the D gene is perhaps TRBD2, from 5 matching bases. The CDR3 region: CSARDTGIVYNEQFF. The nucleotide sequence reads TGCAGTGCTAGAGATACGGGGATCGTTTACAATGAGCAGTTCTTC.